This T cell receptor (beta chain) emerged from a study of CD8 T cells in ankylosing spondylitis. As the method for making TCR beta libraries, quantitative 5'-RACE with molecular barcodes was used. Each CDR3 protein gets one entry after TCRdb re-called the 5' RACE reads with MiXCR. This sample has some 800,000 distinct CDR3 sequences, with 12% found just once. Notes on this clonotype: Its antigen is not identified.

V lost 1 base and J lost 8; bases outside the gene matches: 7. This CDR3 comprises 15 residues. The germline CDR1 and CDR2 sequences are SGHTA and FQGNSA. Study-wide findings and caveats: Fewer than ten highly homologous variants made up a TCR beta motif that seemed to typify ankylosing spondylitis blood.

The TCR comes from a male donor with ankylosing spondylitis. The sample taken for sequencing was blood, either unsorted or a sorted T cell fraction (not recorded which). The rearrangement links TRBV7-2 to TRBJ2-1; 8 bases are shared with TRBD2. The CDR3 DNA sequence: TGTGCCAGCAGCTTAGAACTGACGGGAGGGTATGAGCAGTTCTTC. Amino acid sequence: CASSLELTGGYEQFF.